This TCR beta chain was identified during a study of long-term antiretroviral therapy in people with HIV. Survey level was the resolution at which the v3.0 immunoSEQ assay ran. Using immunoSEQ multiplex PCR, the repertoire was profiled, and TCRdb retains in-frame clones only, with some absent. The sample lists some 16,000 clones; about 88% were seen once. Worth noting for this clone: Its antigen is currently unknown.

General study results and limits: Patients on ART gained diversity, which nonetheless stayed below transplant donor controls.

The CDR3 length is 15 residues. The germline V and J ends were trimmed by 2 bases and 1 base, with 11 bases remaining between them. Germline values: CDR1 LNHDA, CDR2 SQIVND (reference sequence). The gene calls are TRBV19 and TRBJ1-1; D ambiguous. Sequences were derived from unsorted PBMCs, sampled 0.5 years after starting antiretroviral therapy. The source of this sequence is a middle-aged woman with HIV. The CDR3 region is CASSIPTTGNTEAFF. Here the CDR3 DNA reads TGTGCCAGTAGTATACCCACGACTGGGAACACTGAAGCTTTCTTT.